This entry lists 16 T cell receptor beta chains sequenced from one sample in a study of T cell clones after liver transplantation. The data were produced by immunoSEQ multiplex PCR, yet TCRdb's version contains in-frame clones alone and is incomplete. Here the sample spans about 99,000 clones, approximately 79% being singletons. Sequenced here: CD4+ T cells from blood, sampled around 4 years after liver transplant. The origin of the receptors is a human patient who received a liver transplant. T cells may partly derive from the graft donor.

This chain links TRBV2 with TRBJ1-5, with D possibly being TRBD1 (6 bases). This CDR3 is 16 amino acids long. V shed 6 bases and J shed 5 bases, with 20 bases lying between them. CDR1 is SNHLY and CDR2 is FYNNEI in the germline V gene. The CDR3: CASSKGPYGGHQPQHF. As DNA, the CDR3 is TGTGCCAGCAGCAAGGGCCCATATGGGGGCCATCAGCCCCAGCATTTT. Using reference TRBV2 and TRBJ1-5 for the parts outside the CDR3, the full variable domain is EPEVTQTPSHQVTQMGQEVILRCVPISNHLYFYWYRQILGQKVEFLVSFYNNEISEKSEIFDDQFSVERPDGSNFTLKIRSTKLEDSAMYFCASSKGPYGGHQPQHFGDGTRLSIL.

In this sample, this clone turned up many times. The DNA of the CDR3 is TGTGCCAGTACCCAGACCTATGGCTACACCTTC. Translated, it gives CASTQTYGYTF. This sequence joins TRBV19 and TRBJ1-2, with unresolved D. Trimming removed 7 bases at V and 4 bases at J, with 7 bases between. The CDR3 is made up of 11 amino acids. Germline V gene lookup returns CDR1 LNHDA and CDR2 SQIVND (reference sequence).

The chain combines TRBV7-2 with TRBJ2-7; 7 nucleotides match TRBD1. The CDR3 totals 15 residues. The germline gives CDR1 SGHTA, CDR2 FQGNSA. V shed 4 bases and J 0 bases; nucleotides not matched to a gene: 6. CDR3 sequence reads: CASSSGGTSSYEQYF. For the CDR3, the DNA is TGTGCCAGCAGCTCAGGGGGTACAAGCTCCTACGAGCAGTACTTC. Variable domain in full (rest from reference TRBV7-2 and TRBJ2-7): GAGVSQSPSNKVTEKGKDVELRCDPISGHTALYWYRQSLGQGLEFLIYFQGNSAPDKSGLPSDRFSAERTGGSVSTLTIQRTQQEDSAVYLCASSSGGTSSYEQYFGPGTRLTVT.

The CDR3 sequence is CASSHLLAESTGELFF. In nucleotides, the CDR3 is TGCGCCAGCAGCCACCTACTAGCGGAGAGCACCGGGGAGCTGTTTTTT. V gene TRBV4-1 combines with J gene TRBJ2-2; 8 bases line up with TRBD2. CDR1 and CDR2 (germline): MGHRA, YSYEKL. The CDR3 length is 16 residues. With 3 bases clipped from V and 4 bases from J, the junction kept 7 bases outside the gene matches.

This chain uses TRBV15 with TRBJ1-4; 7 bases fit TRBD1. The germline V gene encodes CDR1 LNHNV and CDR2 YYDKDF (reference sequence). Trimming cost V 5 bases and J 4 bases; bases outside gene matches: 7. CDR3 length equals 15 residues. CDR3 DNA: TGTGCCACCAGCTTCCAGGGGGAAGGTAATGAAAAACTGTTTTTT. It codes for CATSFQGEGNEKLFF.

The chain joins TRBV11-3 to TRBJ2-1; D may be TRBD1 (5 bases). The CDR3 covers 14 residues. V lost 1 base to trimming and J lost 8 bases, with 12 bases between them. The germline V gene encodes CDR1 SGHNT and CDR2 YENEEA. CDR3 in amino acids: CASSLARQGYEQFF. In DNA, the CDR3 is TGTGCCAGCAGCTTAGCGCGGCAGGGCTATGAGCAGTTCTTC. The full variable domain, completed using reference TRBV11-3 and TRBJ2-1, is EAGVVQSPRYKIIEKKQPVAFWCNPISGHNTLYWYLQNLGQGPELLIRYENEEAVDDSQLPKDRFSAERLKGVDSTLKIQPAELGDSAVYLCASSLARQGYEQFFGPGTRLTVL.

This rearrangement joins TRBV18 to TRBJ1-1; D is undetermined. Deletions cut 5 bases from V and 1 base from J, with 14 bases between. The CDR3 contains 15 residues. The germline V gene has CDR1 KGHSH and CDR2 LQKENI. The DNA of the CDR3 is TGTGCCAGCTCAGCCGGTGACGGGAAGAACACTGAAGCTTTCTTT. This sequence encodes CASSAGDGKNTEAFF.

The V call is TRBV28, the J call TRBJ2-7; 9 nucleotides align to TRBD1. The CDR3 is 16 amino acids. CDR1 is MDHEN and CDR2 is SYDVKM in the germline V gene. V lost 4 bases and J lost 2; bases outside the gene matches: 9. CDR3 residues: CASSSETGTGTYEQYF. CDR3 nucleotides: TGTGCCAGCAGTTCCGAAACCGGGACAGGGACCTACGAGCAGTACTTC. Together with reference TRBV28 and TRBJ2-7, the CDR3 gives the full variable domain: DVKVTQSSRYLVKRTGEKVFLECVQDMDHENMFWYRQDPGLGLRLIYFSYDVKMKEKGDIPEGYSVSREKKERFSLILESASTNQTSMYLCASSSETGTGTYEQYFGPGTRLTVT.

This clone was counted once. This rearrangement joins TRBV28 to TRBJ1-1, with D unclear. Per germline, CDR1 MDHEN and CDR2 SYDVKM. The V end lost 7 bases, the J end lost 1 base, and 13 bases lay between the germline ends. The CDR3 runs 14 residues. The CDR3, as DNA: TGTGCCAGCAACCAAAGGGTACCGAACACTGAAGCTTTCTTT. It specifies CASNQRVPNTEAFF. The whole variable domain, remainder taken from reference TRBV28 and TRBJ1-1, is DVKVTQSSRYLVKRTGEKVFLECVQDMDHENMFWYRQDPGLGLRLIYFSYDVKMKEKGDIPEGYSVSREKKERFSLILESASTNQTSMYLCASNQRVPNTEAFFGQGTRLTVV.

V and J are TRBV9 and TRBJ1-4; D is perhaps TRBD1 (5 bases). The V and J ends lost 4 bases and 4 bases respectively, with 20 bases between them. The CDR3 spans 17 residues. The germline V gene encodes CDR1 SGDLS and CDR2 YYNGEE. The CDR3, as DNA: TGTGCCAGCAGCCTAGGATCCGGGGGTACCTTTAATGAAAAACTGTTTTTT. Translating it yields CASSLGSGGTFNEKLFF.

This sequence joins TRBV6-1 and TRBJ2-1; TRBD1 matches at 7 bases. V shed 8 bases, J shed 7 bases, and the junction held 8 bases outside the gene matches. Germline loops: CDR1 MNHNS, CDR2 SASEGT. The CDR3 length is 13 residues. The CDR3 protein is CASGQDTTNEQFF. The DNA of the CDR3 is TGTGCCAGCGGACAGGACACTACAAATGAGCAGTTCTTC.

The gene calls are TRBV19 and TRBJ2-1; possible D gene TRBD2, 7 bases. This CDR3 comprises 15 residues. Germline V gene lookup returns CDR1 LNHDA and CDR2 SQIVND (reference sequence). V was cut by 5 bases and J by 16 bases, with 27 bases left in between. The CDR3 sequence is CASSDKGGRTPSNFF. DNA of the CDR3: TGTGCCAGTAGTGATAAGGGGGGGCGGACACCCAGTAACTTCTTC. The whole variable domain, filled in from reference TRBV19 and TRBJ2-1, reads DGGITQSPKYLFRKEGQNVTLSCEQNLNHDAMYWYRQDPGQGLRLIYYSQIVNDFQKGDIAEGYSVSREKKESFPLTVTSAQKNPTAFYLCASSDKGGRTPSNFFGPGTRLTVL.

The rearrangement links TRBV19 to TRBJ1-5, with a tentative D call TRBD1 (5 bases). CDR1 and CDR2 (germline): LNHDA, SQIVND (reference sequence). The CDR3 totals 17 residues. Between the trimmed V and J ends, which lost 1 base and 1 base, there was a span of 14 bases. The CDR3 spells CASSIAKAPGSNQPQHF. The CDR3 DNA follows: TGTGCCAGTAGTATAGCTAAGGCTCCAGGGAGCAATCAGCCCCAGCATTTT. Together with reference TRBV19 and TRBJ1-5, the CDR3 gives the full variable domain: DGGITQSPKYLFRKEGQNVTLSCEQNLNHDAMYWYRQDPGQGLRLIYYSQIVNDFQKGDIAEGYSVSREKKESFPLTVTSAQKNPTAFYLCASSIAKAPGSNQPQHFGDGTRLSIL.

About this clone: The sample carries other DNA sequences with the same CDR3. The chain's CDR3 is CASSPQNTEAFF. Written as DNA, the CDR3 is TGTGCCAGCTCACCCCAGAACACTGAAGCTTTCTTT. The chain combines TRBV18 with TRBJ1-1; the D is unclear. Germline lookup yields CDR1 KGHSH and CDR2 LQKENI. The CDR3 is made up of 12 amino acids. The V and J ends lost 3 bases and 1 base respectively, with 3 bases between them.

This clone was counted once. CDR3 nucleotide sequence: TGTGCCAGCTCCCTTGGCAATGAGCAGTTCTTC. Amino acid sequence: CASSLGNEQFF. The rearrangement links TRBV6-5 to TRBJ2-1; D call uncertain. V was cut by 8 bases and J by 6 bases, with 8 bases left in between. Germline CDR1 is MNHEY and CDR2 is SVGAGI. This CDR3 is built from 11 residues.

The chain combines TRBV5-1 with TRBJ1-1; D remains ambiguous. The CDR3 totals 14 residues. CDR1 is SGHRS and CDR2 is YFSETQ in the germline V gene. Trimming left V 3 bases short and J 1 base short, with 10 bases between. CDR3 DNA: TGCGCCAGCAGCTGGTCGAAAGCGAACACTGAAGCTTTCTTT. Its protein product is CASSWSKANTEAFF.